The 19 T cell receptor beta chains in this list originate from one sample, sequenced in a study of response to subunit inactivated influenza vaccine. TCRdb used MiXCR to reprocess the RT-PCR reads, holding one entry per CDR3 protein. The top ten hold about 40% of the sample, which has more than 150,000 distinct CDR3 sequences, approximately 12% seen once. This specimen consisted of CD8+ T cells sorted from PBMCs, obtained about 24 months after vaccination. The receptor source for this set is a man aged 50-75 years who received an inactivated influenza vaccine.

The J gene is TRBJ1-4, the V gene TRBV5-1; D is uncertain. The CDR3 extends over 16 amino acids. Germline CDR1 SGHRS, CDR2 YFSETQ. V was clipped by 4 bases and J by 8 bases, with 21 bases between them. CDR3 sequence reads: CASSPGTRGSGEKLFF. CDR3 DNA: TGCGCCAGCAGCCCTGGTACGCGGGGATCTGGGGAAAAACTGTTTTTT.

DNA of the CDR3: TGTGCCAGCAGCCCCCGAGGCTTGAGAGTCTACGAGCAGTACTTC. Residues: CASSPRGLRVYEQYF. This sequence joins TRBV7-8 and TRBJ2-7, with D uncertain. CDR1 SGHVS and CDR2 FQNEAQ come from the germline V gene. V dropped 5 bases and J dropped 3 bases, with 17 bases sitting between them. The length of the CDR3 is 15 residues.

This clonotype has more than one count but fewer than ten. The chain employs TRBV6-5 and TRBJ2-1; unclear D gene. Germline values: CDR1 MNHEY, CDR2 SVGAGI. The length of the CDR3 is 10 residues. V lost 7 bases and J 9 bases, leaving 7 bases between the germline ends. The CDR3: CASTDCEQFF. The CDR3 bases are TGTGCCAGCACTGATTGTGAGCAGTTCTTC.

This clonotype was seen many times. The chain uses TRBV20-1 and TRBJ2-7; TRBD2 matches 11 bases. Germline CDR1 and CDR2: DFQATT and SNEGSKA (reference sequence). With V trimmed by 3 bases and J by 1 base, 5 bases remained unmatched. This CDR3 is 15 amino acids long. This chain's CDR3 is CSASPGTSGSYEQYF. DNA of the CDR3: TGCAGTGCTAGCCCCGGGACTAGCGGTTCCTACGAGCAGTACTTC.

Ten or more counts support this clonotype. The CDR3 spells CATSRSGLATGELFF. In DNA form, the CDR3 reads TGTGCCACCAGCAGATCGGGACTAGCTACCGGGGAGCTGTTTTTT. The rearrangement joins TRBV15 to TRBJ2-2, with 9 bases fitting TRBD2. CDR1 and CDR2 (germline): LNHNV, YYDKDF (reference sequence). V trimming: 2 bases; J trimming: 5 bases; junction bases outside the gene matches: 3. The CDR3 has 15 residues.

In its sample, this clonotype was seen a few times. The rearrangement joins TRBV7-6 to TRBJ2-5; 10 bases agree with TRBD2. Trimming at V came to 4 bases and at J to 1 base, leaving 3 bases not matched to a gene. CDR3 length equals 15 residues. CDR1 is SGHVS and CDR2 is FNYEAQ in the germline V gene. The CDR3 nucleotides read TGTGCCAGCAGCTCGGGACTAGCGACCCAAGAGACCCAGTACTTC. Translated, it gives CASSSGLATQETQYF. The full variable domain, completed using reference TRBV7-6 and TRBJ2-5, is GAGVSQSPRYKVTKRGQDVALRCDPISGHVSLYWYRQALGQGPEFLTYFNYEAQQDKSGLPNDRFSAERPEGSISTLTIQRTEQRDSAMYRCASSSGLATQETQYFGPGTRLLVL.

This clonotype was found a few times. The rearrangement joins TRBV2 to TRBJ2-3; D may correspond to TRBD1 or TRBD2 (5 bases each). The CDR3 sequence is 15 residues long. Germline V CDR1 and CDR2: SNHLY, FYNNEI. Trimming stripped 9 bases from V and 2 bases from J, with 18 bases between. The CDR3, as DNA: TGTGCCAGGGATAACCGGGACCGAGACACAGATACGCAGTATTTT. Translating gives CARDNRDRDTDTQYF.

This clonotype has at least ten counts. The gene calls are TRBV11-2 and TRBJ2-1; 7 positions match TRBD2. The germline gives CDR1 SGHAT, CDR2 FQNNGV. V lost 7 bases, J lost 0 bases, and 6 bases stayed unmatched. The CDR3 length is 15 residues. CDR3 protein: CASTPAGNSYNEQFF. The CDR3 nucleotides read TGTGCCAGCACCCCAGCGGGAAACTCCTACAATGAGCAGTTCTTC. Full variable domain (remainder filled in from reference TRBV11-2 and TRBJ2-1): EAGVAQSPRYKIIEKRQSVAFWCNPISGHATLYWYQQILGQGPKLLIQFQNNGVVDDSQLPKDRFSAERLKGVDSTLKIQPAKLEDSAVYLCASTPAGNSYNEQFFGPGTRLTVL.

This clonotype occurred many times. The genes are TRBV14 and TRBJ2-3; a weak D match, TRBD1 (6 bases). The CDR3 extends over 13 amino acids. V lost 3 bases and J lost 3, with 7 bases in between. The germline gives CDR1 SGHDN, CDR2 FVKESK. CDR3 nucleotides: TGTGCCAGCAGCCAGGGGGCTACAGATACGCAGTATTTT. Translation gives CASSQGATDTQYF.

The chain carries TRBV19 and TRBJ2-6; D uncertain. CDR1 is LNHDA, CDR2 SQIVND, per germline (reference sequence). The CDR3 length is 14 residues. The V end was cut by 10 bases, the J end by 0 bases, with 10 bases between. This CDR3 reads CATVKTSGANVLTF. CDR3 nucleotide sequence: TGTGCCACCGTCAAGACCTCTGGGGCCAACGTCCTGACTTTC.

The rearrangement joins TRBV29-1 to TRBJ2-7; 9 positions match TRBD1. Trimming removed 0 bases from V and 3 bases from J; junction bases left unmatched: 9. Germline lookup yields CDR1 SQVTM and CDR2 ANQGSEA. This CDR3 contains 16 residues. The CDR3 loop is CSVEDDAGQGVYEQYF. The CDR3 nucleotides read TGCAGCGTTGAAGATGATGCGGGACAGGGAGTCTACGAGCAGTACTTC.

This clonotype showed up just a few times. The V gene is TRBV28, the J gene TRBJ1-1; 7 bases match TRBD1. The CDR3 is 13 amino acids. The junction had 4 bases not matched to a gene; V was cut back by 4 bases and J by 5 bases. CDR1 and CDR2 from the germline V gene are MDHEN and SYDVKM. The CDR3 loop reads CASSWAGGTEAFF. DNA of the CDR3: TGTGCCAGCAGTTGGGCAGGGGGAACTGAAGCTTTCTTT.

This clonotype occurred many times. The chain employs TRBV9 and TRBJ2-3; D could derive from TRBD1 or TRBD2 (5 bases each). V was clipped by 3 bases and J by 2 bases, with 10 bases between them. Germline CDR1 reads SGDLS; CDR2 reads YYNGEE. The CDR3 covers 14 residues. This CDR3 reads CASSAWDATDTQYF. In DNA, the CDR3 is TGTGCCAGCAGCGCCTGGGACGCCACAGATACGCAGTATTTT. The full variable domain, its missing parts supplied by reference TRBV9 and TRBJ2-3, is DSGVTQTPKHLITATGQRVTLRCSPRSGDLSVYWYQQSLDQGLQFLIQYYNGEERAKGNILERFSAQQFPDLHSELNLSSLELGDSALYFCASSAWDATDTQYFGPGTRLTVL.

A few counts support this clonotype. The rearrangement joins TRBV11-2 to TRBJ2-7, with a weak D call TRBD1 (5 bases). Germline CDR1 reads SGHAT; CDR2 reads FQNNGV. The CDR3 contains 13 residues. V lost 2 bases, J lost 5 bases, and 10 bases lay in between. The CDR3 DNA reads as TGTGCCAGCAGCTTAAATGCAGGGCACGAGCAGTACTTC. Protein: CASSLNAGHEQYF.

This clonotype was detected only a few times. This chain uses TRBV2 with TRBJ2-7, with 7 nucleotides matching TRBD1. V shed 4 bases and J 3 bases; nucleotides not matched to a gene: 18. The CDR3 sequence is 18 residues long. Germline assignment: CDR1 SNHLY and CDR2 FYNNEI. This CDR3 reads CASSGDSTTSQTYYEQYF. The DNA for the CDR3 is TGTGCCAGCAGTGGGGACAGCACCACCTCCCAGACGTACTACGAGCAGTACTTC.

This clonotype was counted only a few times. This rearrangement joins TRBV9 to TRBJ2-1; D gene uncertain. The germline CDR1 and CDR2 sequences are SGDLS and YYNGEE. The CDR3 spans 14 residues. V lost 0 bases and J 6 bases, leaving 10 bases between the germline ends. CDR3 DNA sequence: TGTGCCAGCAGCGTAGAGCTAGGGTTCAATGAGCAGTTCTTC. As protein: CASSVELGFNEQFF.

This clonotype was counted at least ten times. This rearrangement joins TRBV20-1 to TRBJ2-5; D is perhaps TRBD1 (6 bases). The CDR3 is 13 amino acids. The V gene lost 6 bases and the J gene lost 0 bases, with 11 bases spanning the gap. CDR1 and CDR2 (germline): DFQATT, SNEGSKA (reference sequence). For the CDR3, the DNA is TGCAGTGCCAAACAGGGAAACCAAGAGACCCAGTACTTC. Encoded protein: CSAKQGNQETQYF.

The chain couples TRBV28 to TRBJ2-6; D remains unclear. The CDR3 runs 15 residues. Germline CDR1 is MDHEN and CDR2 is SYDVKM. Between the trimmed V and J ends, which lost 6 bases and 0 bases, there was a span of 9 bases. The CDR3 region has the DNA TGTGCCAGCAGCACCAACCCCTCTGGGGCCAACGTCCTGACTTTC. Amino acids: CASSTNPSGANVLTF.

The CDR3: CASSRGRTVTYNEQFF. Here the CDR3 DNA reads TGTGCCAGCAGCCGTGGACGTACCGTCACCTACAATGAGCAGTTCTTC. The chain links TRBV11-2 to TRBJ2-1; D uncertain. The V gene's germline CDR1 is SGHAT and CDR2 FQNNGV. The V end lost 5 bases, the J end lost 2 bases, and 16 bases lay between the germline ends. The CDR3 runs 16 residues.